This record concerns one TCR beta chain sequence. TCRdb keeps only in-frame clones here, not all; method: immunoSEQ multiplex PCR. The data show 150,000 to 200,000 clones, approximately 80% seen once. This CDR3 region has 15 residues. Per germline, CDR1 SGHDT and CDR2 YYEEEE. The ends were cut back, 4 bases at V and 1 base at J, with 15 bases in the middle. The sample comes from a study of cytomegalovirus exposure and HLA in healthy donors. V usage is TRBV5-6 and J usage is TRBJ2-7, with D possibly matching TRBD1 (6 bases). The source of this sequence is a man between 18 and 35 years old in good health and CMV-seropositive. Material for sequencing was PBMCs. The CDR3 DNA reads as TGTGCCAGCAGCCCAGGGGTGGGGAGTTCCTACGAGCAGTACTTC. As protein: CASSPGVGSSYEQYF.